One and the same sample provided the 29 T cell receptor beta chains below, sequenced in a study of cytomegalovirus exposure and HLA in healthy donors. It was with 60 Vbeta and 13 Jbeta primers that the PCR ran. The repertoire was sequenced with immunoSEQ multiplex PCR; TCRdb's copy has only in-frame clones and lacks some. There are 110,000 to 150,000 clones in the sample; roughly 81% occur only once, and around 1.5% lies in the top ten. Sequencing was done on a sample of PBMCs. These receptor sequences come from a female donor in good health and CMV-seronegative.

The chain recombines TRBV6-5 with TRBJ1-5; D remains unclear. The germline V and J ends were trimmed by 7 bases and 5 bases, with 3 bases remaining between them. The V gene's germline CDR1 is MNHEY and CDR2 SVGAGI. This CDR3 has 10 amino acids. The CDR3 region has the DNA TGTGCCAGCACGGATCAGCCCCAGCATTTT. Residues: CASTDQPQHF.

The V and J genes are TRBV27 and TRBJ1-1, with D uncertain. Trimming took off 6 bases at V and 1 base at J, with 9 bases between the two ends. Germline CDR1 is MNHEY and CDR2 is SMNVEV (reference sequence). CDR3 length: 13 amino acids. CDR3 in amino acids: CASRISWNTEAFF. For the CDR3, the DNA is TGTGCCAGCAGGATAAGCTGGAACACTGAAGCTTTCTTT.

The CDR3 DNA reads TGCGCCAGCAGTGCTACCGGGGTGGGTCCGGAGGGCTACACCTTC. Translation: CASSATGVGPEGYTF. The rearrangement uses TRBV10-1 and TRBJ1-2; D is ambiguous. Germline assignment: CDR1 WNHNN and CDR2 SYGVQD (reference sequence). The CDR3 loop spans 15 amino acids. V lost 4 bases to trimming and J lost 8 bases, with 20 bases between them.

The chain joins TRBV7-8 to TRBJ1-3; the D is unclear. This CDR3 spans 15 amino acids. V lost 1 base and J 4 bases, leaving 11 bases between the germline ends. The germline gives CDR1 SGHVS, CDR2 FQNEAQ. In nucleotides, the CDR3 is TGTGCCAGCAGCTTAGTTTGGAGACTCGGAAACACCATATATTTT. Translation gives CASSLVWRLGNTIYF.

This clone has only a few counts. The chain recombines TRBV28 with TRBJ2-5, with 9 positions matching TRBD1. Per the germline V gene, CDR1 is MDHEN and CDR2 is SYDVKM. V was clipped by 4 bases and J by 6 bases; unmatched bases: 6. The CDR3 is 14 residues long. The CDR3: CASSSTGGKKTQYF. CDR3 DNA: TGTGCCAGCAGTTCCACAGGGGGCAAGAAGACCCAGTACTTC.

The chain uses TRBV4-1 and TRBJ1-3; 11 bases are a match to TRBD1. Germline V CDR1 and CDR2: MGHRA, YSYEKL. With 0 bases clipped from V and 8 bases from J, the junction kept 3 bases outside the gene matches. The CDR3 runs 15 residues. CDR3 amino acids: CASSQEWDRGDTIYF. The CDR3 coding sequence is TGCGCCAGCAGCCAAGAATGGGACAGGGGGGACACCATATATTTT.

The sample holds a few counts of this clone. The chain links TRBV27 to TRBJ1-5; D remains ambiguous. The CDR3 loop spans 13 amino acids. V lost 4 bases, J lost 0 bases, and 4 bases lay in between. Germline V gene data show CDR1 as MNHEY and CDR2 as SMNVEV (reference sequence). The CDR3 nucleotides are TGTGCCAGCAGTTATTATAGCAATCAGCCCCAGCATTTT. This sequence encodes CASSYYSNQPQHF.

J is TRBJ2-3 and V is TRBV5-1; tentative D call: TRBD2 (6 bases). Germline assignment: CDR1 SGHRS and CDR2 YFSETQ. This CDR3 region has 14 residues. Trimming removed 2 bases from V and 2 bases from J, with 9 bases in between. The CDR3 loop is CASSFRENTDTQYF. The DNA for the CDR3 is TGCGCCAGCAGCTTTCGGGAGAACACAGATACGCAGTATTTT.

V and J are TRBV30 and TRBJ1-2; possibly TRBD1 for D (6 bases). CDR1 is GTSNPN, CDR2 SVGIG, per germline (reference sequence). The CDR3 covers 12 residues. Between the trimmed V and J ends, which lost 7 bases and 8 bases, there was a span of 17 bases. The CDR3 nucleotides are TGTGCCTCCCACAGGGACCTCTGGGGCTACACCTTC. It codes for CASHRDLWGYTF.

This CDR3 reads CASSLRPGVSNQPQHF. CDR3 DNA sequence: TGTGCCAGCAGTTTACGTCCAGGGGTAAGCAATCAGCCCCAGCATTTT. The chain combines TRBV6-5 with TRBJ1-5, with D possibly matching TRBD1 (6 bases). CDR1 is MNHEY and CDR2 is SVGAGI in the germline V gene. V was trimmed by 4 bases and J by 1 base, leaving 14 bases between them. This CDR3 is 16 amino acids long.

The chain is built from TRBV30 and TRBJ1-3; D might be TRBD1 (6 bases). The CDR3 length is 17 residues. CDR1 and CDR2 from the germline V gene are GTSNPN and SVGIG (reference sequence). V lost 0 bases and J 4 bases, leaving 19 bases between the germline ends. The CDR3 DNA follows: TGTGCCTGGAGTGTAAGGCGCGATACAGGGCCCGGAAACACCATATATTTT. It is translated as CAWSVRRDTGPGNTIYF.

The chain has TRBV9 and TRBJ2-5; possibly TRBD2 for D (7 bases). Germline lookup yields CDR1 SGDLS and CDR2 YYNGEE. CDR3 length: 17 residues. The V and J ends lost 0 bases and 5 bases respectively, with 20 bases between them. The CDR3 reads CASSVAARGAGVETQYF. CDR3 nucleotides: TGTGCCAGCAGCGTAGCGGCTCGGGGGGCGGGTGTGGAGACCCAGTACTTC.

The chain recombines TRBV15 with TRBJ2-1; 11 bases match TRBD1. Germline V CDR1 and CDR2: LNHNV, YYDKDF (reference sequence). The CDR3 is 15 amino acids. J lost 12 bases, V lost 4 bases, and 11 bases had no gene match. CDR3 bases: TGTGCCACCAGCATGGGGACAGGGGGTAGGGATGGGCAGTTCTTC. It yields the protein CATSMGTGGRDGQFF.

The chain links TRBV7-9 to TRBJ2-1, with 8 bases identical to TRBD1. With 3 bases clipped from V and 7 bases from J, the junction kept 8 bases outside the gene matches. CDR1 and CDR2 (germline): SEHNR, FQNEAQ (reference sequence). The CDR3 length is 15 residues. CDR3 coding DNA: TGTGCCAGCAGCTTCCAGGGGGCCGGGAATAATGAGCAGTTCTTC. Protein: CASSFQGAGNNEQFF.

This clone was counted a few times. The chain is built from TRBV5-6 and TRBJ1-4; 8 positions agree with TRBD1. The CDR3 is 16 amino acids. Germline V CDR1 and CDR2: SGHDT, YYEEEE. The trim removed 5 bases at V and 7 bases at J, leaving 13 bases unmatched. The CDR3 reads CASSLYSTGVVEKLFF. DNA for the CDR3: TGTGCCAGCAGTCTATACTCGACAGGGGTCGTTGAAAAACTGTTTTTT. The complete variable domain, with remaining parts taken from reference TRBV5-6 and TRBJ1-4, reads DAGVTQSPTHLIKTRGQQVTLRCSPKSGHDTVSWYQQALGQGPQFIFQYYEEEERQRGNFPDRFSGHQFPNYSSELNVNALLLGDSALYLCASSLYSTGVVEKLFFGSGTQLSVL.

A single count supports this clone. The rearrangement links TRBV28 to TRBJ2-2, with D maybe TRBD2 (6 bases). This CDR3 region has 15 residues. V was trimmed by 4 bases and J by 4 bases, leaving 13 bases between them. The V gene's germline CDR1 is MDHEN and CDR2 SYDVKM. The CDR3 DNA follows: TGTGCCAGCAGTTCTGTCGGGACTGGCACCGGGGAGCTGTTTTTT. This gives the protein CASSSVGTGTGELFF. Filled out from reference TRBV28 and TRBJ2-2, the complete variable domain reads DVKVTQSSRYLVKRTGEKVFLECVQDMDHENMFWYRQDPGLGLRLIYFSYDVKMKEKGDIPEGYSVSREKKERFSLILESASTNQTSMYLCASSSVGTGTGELFFGEGSRLTVL.

This rearrangement joins TRBV11-3 to TRBJ1-2; TRBD1 matches 9 bases. Germline V gene lookup returns CDR1 SGHNT and CDR2 YENEEA. This CDR3 region has 16 residues. J lost 1 base, V lost 5 bases, and 8 bases had no gene match. The CDR3 DNA reads as TGTGCCAGCAGCCCAGGGGGACAGGGAATTAACTATGGCTACACCTTC. Its protein product is CASSPGGQGINYGYTF.

The table lists this clone with a few counts. V gene TRBV25-1 combines with J gene TRBJ2-7; 12 bases fit TRBD2. J gave up 5 bases and V 3 bases, and 8 bases lay outside the gene matches. CDR1 is MGHDK, CDR2 SYGVNS, per germline. The CDR3 totals 16 residues. The CDR3 nucleotides read TGTGCCAGCAGTGACTTGACTAGCGGGAGTGTCCACGAGCAGTACTTC. This translates into CASSDLTSGSVHEQYF.

V usage is TRBV6-5 and J usage is TRBJ2-5; D not certain. The DNA matches TRBJ2-7 better at its end, which makes the J call doubtful. Germline CDR1 MNHEY, CDR2 SVGAGI. The CDR3 covers 13 residues. The CDR3 DNA sequence: TGTGCCAGCAGTTACTCGAGAGGCTACGAGCAGTACTTC. This codes for CASSYSRGYEQYF.

This chain uses TRBV5-1 with TRBJ2-7; tentative D call: TRBD1 (6 bases). This CDR3 contains 16 residues. V lost 5 bases and J 1 base, leaving 19 bases between the germline ends. The V gene's germline CDR1 is SGHRS and CDR2 YFSETQ. CDR3: CASSSLRDTGSYEQYF. In DNA form, the CDR3 reads TGCGCCAGCAGTAGCCTAAGGGACACCGGATCCTACGAGCAGTACTTC. Together with reference TRBV5-1 and TRBJ2-7, the CDR3 gives the full variable domain: KAGVTQTPRYLIKTRGQQVTLSCSPISGHRSVSWYQQTPGQGLQFLFEYFSETQRNKGNFPGRFSGRQFSNSRSEMNVSTLELGDSALYLCASSSLRDTGSYEQYFGPGTRLTVT.

The rearrangement uses TRBV7-6 and TRBJ1-1; no clear D. Germline V CDR1 and CDR2: SGHVS, FNYEAQ. V lost 4 bases and J 3 bases, leaving 18 bases between the germline ends. There are 16 residues in the CDR3. The CDR3 loop is CASSSLRVSGDTEAFF. The CDR3 DNA follows: TGTGCCAGCAGCTCATTACGCGTCTCCGGGGACACTGAAGCTTTCTTT.

This clone was picked up a small number of times. V and J are TRBV9 and TRBJ1-2, with a weak D call TRBD1 (5 bases). The CDR3 has 13 amino acids. The germline V gene has CDR1 SGDLS and CDR2 YYNGEE. V was pared by 6 bases and J by 2 bases, with 11 bases between. CDR3 region: CASTPRENYGYTF. CDR3 bases: TGTGCCAGCACCCCCAGGGAAAACTATGGCTACACCTTC. Looking up the rest from reference TRBV9 and TRBJ1-2 gives the full variable domain: DSGVTQTPKHLITATGQRVTLRCSPRSGDLSVYWYQQSLDQGLQFLIQYYNGEERAKGNILERFSAQQFPDLHSELNLSSLELGDSALYFCASTPRENYGYTFGSGTRLTVV.

The CDR3 protein is CASSSRRGLANEKLFF. The CDR3 DNA reads as TGTGCCAGCAGCTCTAGAAGGGGGCTCGCTAATGAAAAACTGTTTTTT. The genes are TRBV5-6 and TRBJ1-4; TRBD1 aligns across 7 bases. Germline V gene sequence: CDR1 SGHDT, CDR2 YYEEEE. V lost 3 bases and J lost 3; bases outside the gene matches: 8. This CDR3 has 16 residues.

V gene TRBV7-2 combines with J gene TRBJ2-7, with TRBD1 as a possible D gene (6 bases). Looked up from germline, CDR1 is SGHTA and CDR2 is FQGNSA. V was trimmed by 8 bases and J by 2 bases, leaving 13 bases between them. CDR3 length: 13 residues. The chain's CDR3 is CASGRRDTYEQYF. CDR3 coding DNA: TGTGCCAGCGGGAGACGGGACACCTACGAGCAGTACTTC. Combining the CDR3 with reference TRBV7-2 and TRBJ2-7 gives the whole variable domain GAGVSQSPSNKVTEKGKDVELRCDPISGHTALYWYRQSLGQGLEFLIYFQGNSAPDKSGLPSDRFSAERTGGSVSTLTIQRTQQEDSAVYLCASGRRDTYEQYFGPGTRLTVT.

This sequence joins TRBV21-1 and TRBJ1-4; the D call of TRBD1 is as the table states it, not checked on the DNA. TRBV21-1 is noted as a pseudogene. There are 16 residues in the CDR3. The DNA of the CDR3 is TGTGCCAACACGAGGACGGGACAGTCAACTAATGAAAAACTGTTTTTT. Amino acids: CANTRTGQSTNEKLFF.

Only one count was recorded for this clone. Here the CDR3 reads CASSFASETDTQYF. The CDR3 coding sequence is TGTGCCAGCAGTTTTGCTTCTGAGACAGATACGCAGTATTTT. The chain recombines TRBV27 with TRBJ2-3; D is unclear. CDR1 is MNHEY and CDR2 is SMNVEV in the germline V gene (reference sequence). V was clipped by 3 bases and J by 3 bases, with 10 bases between them. The CDR3 consists of 14 residues.

This chain connects TRBV27 to TRBJ2-1, with 7 bases fitting TRBD1. Losses at the gene ends were 4 bases for V and 6 bases for J; bases not matched to a gene: 12. Germline V gene lookup returns CDR1 MNHEY and CDR2 SMNVEV (reference sequence). The length of the CDR3 is 16 residues. CDR3 in amino acids: CASSSAKTGLFNEQFF. In nucleotides, the CDR3 is TGTGCCAGCAGTTCGGCAAAGACAGGGTTATTCAATGAGCAGTTCTTC.

V usage is TRBV2 and J usage is TRBJ2-1; D is perhaps TRBD1 (7 bases). V was clipped by 7 bases and J by 8 bases, with 18 bases between them. The CDR3 length is 14 residues. Germline lookup yields CDR1 SNHLY and CDR2 FYNNEI. CDR3 protein: CASIQGGPYDEQFF. CDR3 in DNA: TGTGCCAGCATCCAGGGGGGCCCGTATGATGAGCAGTTCTTC.

The chain couples TRBV28 to TRBJ2-1, with TRBD1 matching over 9 bases. The CDR3 runs to 18 residues. Per the germline V gene, CDR1 is MDHEN and CDR2 is SYDVKM. J lost 8 bases, V lost 4 bases, and 18 bases had no gene match. For the CDR3, the DNA is TGTGCCAGCAGTTCAAACCGACAGGGGGAATTTTACATCGATGAGCAGTTCTTC. It is translated as CASSSNRQGEFYIDEQFF.